This T cell receptor (beta chain) was captured in a study of cytomegalovirus exposure and HLA in healthy donors. V lost 1 base to trimming and J lost 0 bases; unmatched junction nucleotides: 3. This CDR3 is 15 amino acids long. Germline V gene sequence: CDR1 GTSNPN, CDR2 SVGIG (reference sequence). General study points: Owing to their indistinguishability, certain V segments, notably TRBV6-2 and TRBV6-3, were excluded. TCR association rates varied by HLA locus in a later analysis, with DRB1 highest and HLA-C lowest. Segments of the TCR beta V type were, in most cases, productive about 87% or about 30% of the time in an earlier analysis. In vitro testing confirmed a few CMV-associated chains as specific for CMV antigens.

The study ran its PCR with 60 Vbeta and 13 Jbeta primers. Only in-frame clones appear in the TCRdb table, and some are missing; sequencing was by immunoSEQ multiplex PCR. The table includes 150,000 to 200,000 clones, just over 70% detected once. This clone was counted only a few times. The antigen is not known. Input material: PBMCs. The chain carries TRBV30 and TRBJ2-4; 7 positions agree with TRBD1. This receptor was taken from a man between 18 and 35 years old in good health and CMV-seropositive. The CDR3 nucleotides read TGTGCCTGGAGTGACAGGGGCTCAGCCAAAAACATTCAGTACTTC. It codes for CAWSDRGSAKNIQYF.